This TCR beta chain comes out of a study of early T cells in non-severe SARS-CoV-2 infection. About the research overall: Sequencing of bulk RNA from unsorted whole blood was done, without chain pairing.

Individual cDNA molecules each received unique molecular identifiers attached to them. MiXCR, applied by TCRdb to the 5' RACE reads, yields one record per CDR3 protein. Found here are some 50,000 distinct CDR3 sequences, less than 4.5% of them singletons; the top ten hold approximately 5.9%. Overall study results and limits: The study's VDJdb matching favored anti-spike CD8 responses and missed private and CD4 specificities.

The length of the CDR3 is 13 residues. Trimming left V 5 bases short and J 4 bases short, with 11 bases between. CDR1 and CDR2 from the germline V gene are MNHEY and SMNVEV (reference sequence). This clonotype was found many times. Its antigen remains unknown. This TCR was sampled from an adult who was a healthcare worker with PCR-confirmed SARS-CoV-2 infection or an uninfected control (not recorded which). Sequenced material: whole blood. V usage is TRBV27 and J usage is TRBJ1-2; D is perhaps TRBD1 (5 bases). CDR3 DNA sequence: TGTGCCAGCAGTGTAGGGACGGGCTATGGCTACACCTTC. Translation: CASSVGTGYGYTF.